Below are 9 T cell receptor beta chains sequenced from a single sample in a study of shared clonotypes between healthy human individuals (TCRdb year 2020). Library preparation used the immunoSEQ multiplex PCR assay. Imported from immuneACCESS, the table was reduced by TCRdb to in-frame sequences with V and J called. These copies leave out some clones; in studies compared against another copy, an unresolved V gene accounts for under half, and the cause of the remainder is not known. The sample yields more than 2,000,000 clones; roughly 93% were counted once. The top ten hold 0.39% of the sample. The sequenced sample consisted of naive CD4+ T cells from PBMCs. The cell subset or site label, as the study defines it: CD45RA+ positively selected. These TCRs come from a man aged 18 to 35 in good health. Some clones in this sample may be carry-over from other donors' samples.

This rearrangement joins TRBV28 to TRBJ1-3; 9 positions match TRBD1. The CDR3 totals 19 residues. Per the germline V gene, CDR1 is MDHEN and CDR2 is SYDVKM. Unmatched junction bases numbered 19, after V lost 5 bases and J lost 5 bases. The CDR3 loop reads CASSPTQGAQYLRRNTIYF. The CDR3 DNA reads TGTGCCAGCAGTCCGACACAGGGGGCACAATACCTTAGGAGAAACACCATATATTTT. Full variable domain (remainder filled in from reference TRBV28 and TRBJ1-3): DVKVTQSSRYLVKRTGEKVFLECVQDMDHENMFWYRQDPGLGLRLIYFSYDVKMKEKGDIPEGYSVSREKKERFSLILESASTNQTSMYLCASSPTQGAQYLRRNTIYFGEGSWLTVV.

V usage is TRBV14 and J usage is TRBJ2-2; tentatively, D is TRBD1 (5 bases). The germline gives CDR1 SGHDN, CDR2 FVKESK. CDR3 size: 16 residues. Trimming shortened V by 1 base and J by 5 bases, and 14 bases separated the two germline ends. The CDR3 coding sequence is TGTGCCAGCAGCCAAGGTGCAGGGTCTGGAACCGGGGAGCTGTTTTTT. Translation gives CASSQGAGSGTGELFF.

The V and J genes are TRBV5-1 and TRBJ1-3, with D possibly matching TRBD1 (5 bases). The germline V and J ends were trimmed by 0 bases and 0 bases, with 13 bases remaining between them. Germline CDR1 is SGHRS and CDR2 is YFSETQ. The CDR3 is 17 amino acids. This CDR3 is CASSLEGSGRSGNTIYF. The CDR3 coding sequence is TGCGCCAGCAGCTTGGAGGGGTCCGGGCGCTCTGGAAACACCATATATTTT.

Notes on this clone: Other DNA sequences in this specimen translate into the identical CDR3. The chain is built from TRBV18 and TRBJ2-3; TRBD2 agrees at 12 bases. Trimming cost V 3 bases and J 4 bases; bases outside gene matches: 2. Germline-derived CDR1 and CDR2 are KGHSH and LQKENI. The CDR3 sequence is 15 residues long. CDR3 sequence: CASSPTSGSSDTQYF. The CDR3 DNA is TGTGCCAGCTCACCGACTAGCGGGAGTTCAGATACGCAGTATTTT.

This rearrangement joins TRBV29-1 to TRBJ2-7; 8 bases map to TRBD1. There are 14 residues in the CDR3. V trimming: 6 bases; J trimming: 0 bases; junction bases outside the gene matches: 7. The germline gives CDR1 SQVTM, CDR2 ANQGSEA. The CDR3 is CSVPRTGSSYEQYF. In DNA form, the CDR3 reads TGCAGCGTCCCCAGGACAGGGAGCTCCTACGAGCAGTACTTC.

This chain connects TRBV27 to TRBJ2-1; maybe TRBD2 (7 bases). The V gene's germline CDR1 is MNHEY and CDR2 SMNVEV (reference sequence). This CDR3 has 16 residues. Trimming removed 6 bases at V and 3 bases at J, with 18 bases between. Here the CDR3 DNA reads TGTGCCAGCAGGCGGACGGGGGGCGGGAGCTACAATGAGCAGTTCTTC. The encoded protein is CASRRTGGGSYNEQFF.

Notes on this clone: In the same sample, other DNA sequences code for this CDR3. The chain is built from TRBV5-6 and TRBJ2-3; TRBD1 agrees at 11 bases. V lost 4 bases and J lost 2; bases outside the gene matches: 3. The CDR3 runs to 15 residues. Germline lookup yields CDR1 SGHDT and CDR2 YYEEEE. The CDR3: CASSLGQGATDTQYF. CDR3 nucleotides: TGTGCCAGCAGCCTAGGACAGGGGGCCACAGATACGCAGTATTTT.

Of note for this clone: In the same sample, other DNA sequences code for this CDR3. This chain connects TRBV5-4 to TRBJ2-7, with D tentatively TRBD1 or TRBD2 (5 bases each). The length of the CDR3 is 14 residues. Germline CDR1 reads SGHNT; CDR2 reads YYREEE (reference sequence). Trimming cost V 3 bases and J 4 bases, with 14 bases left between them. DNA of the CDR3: TGTGCCAGCAGCTCCAGGGCGGGTGATTACGAGCAGTACTTC. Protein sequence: CASSSRAGDYEQYF.

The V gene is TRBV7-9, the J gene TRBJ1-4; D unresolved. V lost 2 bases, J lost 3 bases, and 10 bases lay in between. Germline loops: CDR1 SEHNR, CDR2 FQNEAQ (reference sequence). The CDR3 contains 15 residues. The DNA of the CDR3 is TGTGCCAGCAGCTTAAGTTCACGGGCTAATGAAAAACTGTTTTTT. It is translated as CASSLSSRANEKLFF.